This TCR beta chain is from a study of OX40 agonist ivuxolimab in advanced cancers. Study context: Patients with hepatocellular carcinoma, melanoma, renal cell or head and neck cancer made up the dose-escalation patients.

Only in-frame clones appear in the TCRdb table, and some are missing; sequencing was by immunoSEQ multiplex PCR. Here the sample spans some 50,000 clones, about 90% being singletons. Patients with autoimmune history or systemic immunosuppression were excluded. V gave up 5 bases and J gave up 4 bases; unmatched junction bases: 6. CDR1 and CDR2 (germline): SGHTA, FQGNSA. CDR3 length: 14 amino acids. The rearrangement links TRBV7-2 to TRBJ2-7; TRBD1 matches at 9 bases. The receptor's source is an adult with an advanced solid tumor such as melanoma, head and neck, liver or kidney cancer. The input for sequencing was CD4+ or CD8+ T cells sorted from blood, taken in a trial of the OX40 agonist ivuxolimab. CDR3 residues: CASSPGTGKYEQYF. The CDR3 nucleotides are TGTGCCAGCAGCCCCGGGACAGGGAAGTACGAGCAGTACTTC. Combining the CDR3 with reference TRBV7-2 and TRBJ2-7 gives the whole variable domain GAGVSQSPSNKVTEKGKDVELRCDPISGHTALYWYRQSLGQGLEFLIYFQGNSAPDKSGLPSDRFSAERTGGSVSTLTIQRTQQEDSAVYLCASSPGTGKYEQYFGPGTRLTVT.